This T cell receptor beta chain was recorded in a study of cytomegalovirus exposure and HLA in healthy donors (dated by TCRdb to 2016 to 2017). At the level of the whole study: An earlier analysis of some 600 of the donors reported approximately 260 Gb of sequence data and 117 million unique TCR beta sequences obtained from around 190 million T cells. In a later analysis, previously published TCR beta repertoires from 600 to 850 donors were re-analyzed and high-resolution HLA genotyping was added so that TCR occurrence patterns could be studied. The study combined high-throughput TCR immunosequencing, statistical association of individual TCRs with disease status, and machine learning to predict cytomegalovirus infection status. Genome-wide SNP genotypes for about three fifths of the roughly 700 donors were used in a later genetic analysis, which treated that subset as a discovery cohort. Every discovery cohort repertoire had been produced on one sequencing platform. On average, roughly 240,000 unique TCR beta nucleotide sequences were sequenced per donor among about 400 genotyped donors of the cohort, with roughly 18% of those sequences being non-productive. An earlier analysis of around 580 of the donors used high-throughput TCR beta sequencing to judge whether each TCR beta V gene segment behaved as functional or pseudogenic. Roughly 300 gigabases of sequencing data and tens of millions of unique TCR sequences were included in an early release covering roughly 700 HLA-typed donors. The study was designed to test whether signatures of past pathogen exposure could be identified by cataloging public T cell receptors. A separate validation cohort of about 110 different subjects was used in addition to the approximately 670-subject first cohort. Rather than using new phenotypic data, the later analysis identified candidate immune exposures from TCR beta sequences and from how often those sequences occurred across donors. HLA typing included class I and class II loci at four-digit resolution. Donor age, sex, ethnicity and CMV serostatus were compiled alongside the repertoire data. Typing coverage varied by locus: roughly 629-640 donors for A, B, C, DRB1 and DQB1; roughly 560 for DQA1; about 570 for DPA1; 450 to 480 for DPB1. The T cell repertoires of 670 or so subjects were profiled by immunosequencing and related to cytomegalovirus serostatus. Of the roughly 400 genotyped donors, 65% to 90% were placed in the genetic ancestry cluster associated with self-reported Caucasian donors. Roughly five DR-DQ haplotypes were treated as single units for association and clustering because of strong linkage in the cohort.

General conclusions and limits of the study: Over 15 rarely observed V segments, including chromosome 9 orphons, were excluded from the earlier analysis of approximately 500 of the donors because counts were too low. Immune exposure information for the cohort was limited to CMV serostatus. Most CMV-associated TCR beta chains appeared to be HLA-restricted in a later analysis, and the HLA associations seemed to be driven largely by CMV exposure. An earlier analysis of roughly 570 of the donors showed that most TCR beta V segments appeared in productive rearrangements either about 87% or about 30% of the time, which broadly matched IMGT annotations. A total of 164 TCR beta chains were listed by the study as associated with cytomegalovirus. Assigning TCR associations to individual alleles was difficult when HLA alleles, especially DR and DQ, strongly co-occurred. A later analysis reported that several top co-occurrence clusters appeared linked to parvovirus B19, influenza, CMV and Epstein-Barr virus. According to a later genetic analysis, donors in an Asian-associated ancestry cluster had fewer N-insertions in productive TCRs than the approximately 630-donor mean. Across donors, most TCR sequences were observed very rarely, whereas some public TCRs were present in many individuals. Roughly uniform sequencing depth across donors was assumed in presence/absence analyses, although this assumption may not hold. In both the original and validation cohorts, the classifier was reported to diagnose cytomegalovirus status with high specificity and sensitivity. HLA typing was unavailable for some donors at each locus, so association tests used only the typed subset. A later analysis found that TCR association rates varied across HLA loci, with DRB1 alleles showing the most associated TCRs and HLA-C alleles the fewest. Specific HLA alleles were associated with roughly 16,000 TCR beta sequences at a false discovery rate of 0.05 in a later analysis. Linkage disequilibrium might explain the correlated functional status among segregating V segments, but an unknown experimental factor could not be excluded. The cohort was sequenced for TCR beta chains only, and without alpha or paired-chain data the features that could be detected were limited. A later analysis found that HLA-associated TCR beta chains were more clonally expanded and had lower generation probabilities than equally common non-associated chains. A further reported finding was that TCR beta sequences accurately predicted the HLA-A and HLA-B alleles for most subjects in the first cohort. Because the 87-base-pair reads could not distinguish some IMGT-functional V segments, including TRBV6-2 and TRBV6-3, those segments were excluded. In vitro tests confirmed that a few of the cytomegalovirus-associated TCR beta chains recognize cytomegalovirus antigens. A cluster of highly shared sequence variants was judged likely to represent a technical artifact of the sequencing pipeline. The authors suggested that the approach could potentially be extended to other disease states and immunological phenotypes. A later genetic analysis associated a missense DCLRE1C variant with V-gene and J-gene trimming of TCR beta chains, and an independent cohort replicated the association.

Library preparation used the immunoSEQ multiplex PCR assay. The multiplex PCR relied on a mix of 60 forward primers for TCR Vbeta segments and 13 reverse primers for TCR Jbeta segments. Amplification of the CDR3 region of rearranged TCR beta genes was performed with a multiplex PCR assay on genomic DNA. The Illumina HiSeq System was used to sequence the amplified TCR beta libraries as 87-base-pair reads. In the source study's methods: Across the 670 or so repertoires, a later analysis counted roughly 77 million unique TCR beta chains, around 11 million of which were shared by at least two donors. Raw reads were error-corrected and collapsed into unique sequences with a nearest-neighbor algorithm that merged closely related sequences to remove PCR and sequencing errors. To assign V, D and J gene segments, CDR3 sequences were aligned to IMGT reference sequences. For a sequence to be retained, at least a six-nucleotide match to both a V gene segment and a J gene segment was required. Rearrangements were classified as productive when the CDR3 lacked stop codons and remained in frame with V and J, and all other rearrangements were classified as non-productive. CDR3 was defined by IMGT convention, running from the second conserved V-encoded cysteine to the conserved J-encoded phenylalanine. The earlier analysis of about 640 of the donors excluded any sequence lacking an unambiguous match to a single V gene segment. In an earlier analysis of several hundred of the donors, V segments were called functional above 56.7% productive rearrangements and were called segregating when the between-donor standard deviation exceeded 5%. To diagnose cytomegalovirus status from the catalog of TCR beta chain sequences, a statistical classification framework was built. A later analysis assigned V and J genes by comparing TCR nucleotide sequences with IMGT/GENE-DB human TR gene sequences. A later analysis assigned CDR3 sequences and most-parsimonious VDJ recombination scenarios with the TCRdist pipeline. In a later analysis, every TCR beta chain was defined by the combination of its CDR3 amino acid sequence and its V-gene family, and reads without a unique V-gene family were dropped. As a way to deal with suspected cross-contamination and a sequencing artifact, a later analysis dropped 500 to 700 nucleotide sequences that were highly shared and had low generation probability. In a later analysis, a clonal expansion index for each public chain was calculated from normalized within-repertoire ranks of inferred template counts. In a later analysis, generation probabilities were computed using a VDJ recombination model fitted to out-of-frame rearrangements, and the results were checked against IGoR. A later analysis scored TCR-TCR, TCR-HLA and TCR-CMV co-occurrence with hypergeometric tests, applying a repertoire-size bias correction to TCR pairs. In a later analysis, false discovery rates were estimated by permuting HLA or CMV assignments 20 times. In a later analysis, co-occurring TCRs were grouped using DBSCAN, with TCRdist sequence similarity added in when clustering inside HLA-allele-positive subsets. Co-occurrence clustering excluded repertoires with fewer than 30,000 or more than 120,000 public chains, plus five with anomalous nucleotide sharing. TCRdb carries this immuneACCESS record with in-frame sequences only. Its versions omit some clonotypes, under half of them owing to an unresolved V gene in the studies checked, with the rest unexplained. The V and J calls and the clone size are those of that table, but D and trimming were determined from the DNA. Here the sample has around 150,000 clones; approximately 78% occur a single time. About 1.5% of the sample is taken by the ten largest.

About this clone: What antigen it recognizes has not been identified. Per-nucleotide qualities are absent, and no much larger clonotype sits a single base away.

The cohort consisted of 670 or so healthy bone marrow donors. At the time of sampling, every cohort member was nominally healthy, though immune exposures that went unrecorded were likely present. The donor tested CMV seronegative and was one of the 352 seronegative cohort members. Each donor provided a peripheral blood sample, and peripheral blood mononuclear cells were used for TCR beta sequencing. Genomic DNA extraction from the blood cell samples was performed with the Qiagen DNeasy Blood Extraction Kit. From its cysteine to its phenylalanine, the CDR3 spans 18 amino acids. Just CDR3 DNA is preserved here, 54 bases in frame from base 1. According to the germline V gene, CDR1 reads SGHDT and CDR2 reads YYEEEE. V gives up 4 bases and J gives up 4 bases, and the segment between their germline ends measures 24 bases.

Sequenced material: PBMCs. The sequence was obtained from a male donor in good health and CMV-seronegative. The chain links TRBV5-6 with TRBJ1-5; the best D guess is TRBD1, with 5 bases matching. The DNA reads as follows: TGTGCCAGCAGCAGGCGGGGGGTCACAATCAGCTTAAATCAGCCCCAGCATTTT. Its amino acids are CASSRRGVTISLNQPQHF.